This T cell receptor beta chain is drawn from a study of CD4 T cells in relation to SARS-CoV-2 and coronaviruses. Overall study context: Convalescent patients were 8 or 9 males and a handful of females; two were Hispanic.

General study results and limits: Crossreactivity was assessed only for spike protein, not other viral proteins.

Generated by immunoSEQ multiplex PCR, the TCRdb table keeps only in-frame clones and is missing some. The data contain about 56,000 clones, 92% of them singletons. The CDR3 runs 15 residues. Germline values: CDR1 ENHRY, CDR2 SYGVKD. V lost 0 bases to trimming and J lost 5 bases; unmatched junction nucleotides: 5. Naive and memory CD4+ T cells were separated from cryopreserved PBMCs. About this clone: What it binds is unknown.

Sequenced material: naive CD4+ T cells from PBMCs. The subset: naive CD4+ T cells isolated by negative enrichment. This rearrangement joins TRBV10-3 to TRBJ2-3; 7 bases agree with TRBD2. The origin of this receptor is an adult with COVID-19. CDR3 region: CAISESAGVGDTQYF. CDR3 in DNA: TGTGCCATCAGTGAGTCGGCGGGAGTTGGAGATACGCAGTATTTT.